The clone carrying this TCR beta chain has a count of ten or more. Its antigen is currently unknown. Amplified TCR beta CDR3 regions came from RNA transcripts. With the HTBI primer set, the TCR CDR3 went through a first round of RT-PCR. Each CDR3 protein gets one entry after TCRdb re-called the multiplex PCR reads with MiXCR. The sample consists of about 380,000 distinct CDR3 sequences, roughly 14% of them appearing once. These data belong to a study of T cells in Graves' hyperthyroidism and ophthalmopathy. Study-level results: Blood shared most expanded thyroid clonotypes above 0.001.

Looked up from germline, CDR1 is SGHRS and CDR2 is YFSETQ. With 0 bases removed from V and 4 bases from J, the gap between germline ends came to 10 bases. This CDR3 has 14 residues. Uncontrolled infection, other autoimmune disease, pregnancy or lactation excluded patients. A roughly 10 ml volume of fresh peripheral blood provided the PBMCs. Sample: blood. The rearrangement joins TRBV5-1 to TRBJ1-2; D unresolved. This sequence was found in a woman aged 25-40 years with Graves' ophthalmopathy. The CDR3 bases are TGCGCCAGCAGCTTGGAGGTGGTTTCCTATGGCTACACCTTC. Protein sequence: CASSLEVVSYGYTF.